A selection of T cell receptor beta chains follows, all from one sample in a study of regulatory T cells in long-lasting Graves disease. MiXCR, run by TCRdb on the multiplex PCR reads, gives a single entry per CDR3 protein. The sample yields roughly 430,000 distinct CDR3 sequences, 20% to 25% seen once. Material: peripheral blood mononuclear cells (PBMCs), obtained when the disease was refractory, from a patient treated with antithyroid drugs. The receptors here all came from a female donor with Graves disease. The CDR3 runs from the conserved cysteine through the conserved F or W. D genes are given only for firm matches. Clone size, where shown, is once, few, many, or a class for clones that have expanded.

J gene	V gene	D gene	clone size	CDR3 protein	CDR3 DNA
TRBJ1-5	TRBV13	TRBD1	-	CASSRTLQGTSNQPQHF	TGTGCCAGCAGCCGAACCCTACAGGGGACGAGCAATCAGCCCCAGCATTTT
TRBJ2-7	TRBV19	-	-	CASSEGVSYEQYF	TGTGCCAGTTCCGAAGGGGTCTCCTACGAGCAGTACTTC
TRBJ2-7	TRBV24-1	-	many	CATSGGSYEQYF	TGTGCCACCAGTGGGGGAAGCTACGAGCAGTACTTC
TRBJ2-2	TRBV9	-	-	CASSVAGFSSTGELFF	TGTGCCAGCAGCGTAGCCGGGTTTTCGTCCACCGGGGAGCTGTTTTTT
TRBJ2-7	TRBV28	TRBD1	many	CASSFLGGQGQGEQYF	TGTGCCAGCAGTTTCCTAGGCGGACAGGGGCAGGGCGAGCAGTACTTC
TRBJ2-7	TRBV4-1	-	few	CASSQDGWYEQYF	TGCGCCAGCAGCCAAGACGGCTGGTACGAGCAGTACTTC
TRBJ1-2	TRBV2	TRBD1	many	CASTRGQGYGYTF	TGTGCCAGCACTCGAGGACAGGGCTATGGCTACACCTTC
TRBJ1-4	TRBV12-3/TRBV12-4	-	many	CASSLAEEDPLFF	TGTGCCAGCAGTTTAGCGGAGGAAGATCCACTGTTTTTT
TRBJ2-7	TRBV24-1	-	many	CATSDLAAGRAEGRHEQYF	TGTGCCACCAGTGATTTAGCCGCGGGGCGAGCGGAGGGCCGCCACGAGCAGTACTTC
TRBJ1-2	TRBV9	-	many	CASSVGTASVVYYGYTF	TGTGCCAGCAGCGTAGGGACAGCCTCTGTCGTCTATTATGGCTACACCTTC
TRBJ2-3	TRBV9	-	-	CASSELGSKTDTQYF	TGTGCCAGCAGCGAGCTCGGGAGTAAGACAGATACGCAGTATTTT
TRBJ2-5	TRBV5-6	-	-	CASSLAAGNEETQYF	TGTGCCAGCAGCTTGGCTGCCGGCAATGAAGAGACCCAGTACTTC
TRBJ2-7	TRBV28	TRBD1	many	CASSSTGSLTYEQYF	TGTGCCAGCAGTTCGACAGGGTCACTGACCTACGAGCAGTACTTC
TRBJ2-7	TRBV12-5	-	many	CASGPGSGEYEQYF	TGTGCTAGTGGTCCGGGCTCGGGAGAATACGAGCAGTACTTC
TRBJ1-3	TRBV6-2/TRBV6-3	-	-	CASSIGGDGTIYF	TGTGCCAGCAGTATAGGAGGGGACGGCACCATATATTTT
TRBJ1-3	TRBV6-1	-	-	CASSTRVRSGNTIYF	TGTGCCAGCAGTACCAGGGTGCGCTCTGGAAACACCATATATTTT
TRBJ1-1	TRBV5-6	-	few	CASSPRGGEAFF	TGTGCCAGCAGCCCGAGGGGGGGTGAAGCTTTCTTT
TRBJ2-3	TRBV18	-	-	CASSLAQAPGDTQYF	TGTGCCAGCTCACTAGCCCAGGCCCCAGGGGATACGCAGTATTTT
TRBJ2-1	TRBV28	-	once	CASSPLSRLNEQFF	TGTGCCAGCAGTCCCTTATCCCGTTTAAATGAGCAGTTCTTC
TRBJ2-5	TRBV9	TRBD2	few	CASSPWVGGLETQYF	TGTGCCAGCAGCCCCTGGGTCGGGGGGTTGGAGACCCAGTACTTC
TRBJ2-7	TRBV10-3	TRBD2	many	CAISESFAGGYEQYF	TGTGCCATCAGTGAGTCTTTTGCGGGAGGGTACGAGCAGTACTTC
TRBJ2-7	TRBV20-1	-	few	CSAILPGFYEQYF	TGCAGTGCTATTCTACCCGGGTTCTACGAGCAGTACTTC
TRBJ2-2	TRBV30	TRBD1	-	CAWGSLQGVFTGELFF	TGTGCCTGGGGGAGCCTACAGGGGGTGTTCACCGGGGAGCTGTTTTTT
TRBJ2-3	TRBV6-9	TRBD2	-	CASSLEPGLAVSDTQYF	TGTGCCAGCAGTTTAGAACCGGGACTAGCTGTTTCAGATACGCAGTATTTT
TRBJ1-2	TRBV5-1	-	many	CASSLTDSPGGYTF	TGCGCCAGCAGCTTGACAGACTCCCCCGGTGGCTACACCTTC
TRBJ2-1	TRBV28	-	once	CASSSPMRAYNEQFF	TGTGCCAGCAGTTCTCCGATGAGAGCCTACAATGAGCAGTTCTTC
TRBJ2-2	TRBV12-3/TRBV12-4	TRBD2	many	CASSPYARTSISGELFF	TGTGCCAGCAGTCCTTATGCTAGGACTAGCATCTCCGGGGAGCTGTTTTTT
TRBJ1-3	TRBV29-1	-	-	CSVAGRAGNTIYF	TGCAGCGTTGCAGGCAGGGCCGGAAACACCATATATTTT
TRBJ1-5	TRBV20-1	-	many	CSARDLLGQNSNQPQHF	TGCAGTGCTAGAGATCTGTTAGGACAGAATAGCAATCAGCCCCAGCATTTT
TRBJ2-7	TRBV7-2	-	many	CASSFTGTLPYEQYF	TGTGCCAGCAGCTTTACCGGGACACTTCCCTACGAGCAGTACTTC
TRBJ2-3	TRBV6-4	TRBD2	-	CASSTGRDTDTQYF	TGTGCCAGCAGTACCGGGAGGGACACAGATACGCAGTATTTT
TRBJ1-6	TRBV3-1	TRBD1	-	CASRRTGKNSPLHF	TGTGCCAGCAGGCGGACAGGGAAGAATTCACCCCTCCACTTT
TRBJ2-2	TRBV10-3	TRBD2	few	CAISDSGRNTGELFF	TGTGCCATCAGTGATAGCGGGAGGAACACCGGGGAGCTGTTTTTT
TRBJ2-5	TRBV20-1	-	-	CSATLGGGPRGAQYF	TGCAGTGCGACACTTGGGGGGGGGCCTAGGGGGGCCCAGTACTTC
TRBJ1-1	TRBV5-1	-	few	CASSPPDDSSEETPNEAFF	TGCGCCAGCAGCCCCCCCGACGATTCAAGTGAGGAAACGCCCAATGAAGCTTTCTTT
TRBJ1-5	TRBV12-3/TRBV12-4	-	many	CASITGYSNQPQHF	TGTGCCAGCATAACAGGATATAGCAATCAGCCCCAGCATTTT
TRBJ1-5	TRBV12-3/TRBV12-4	-	many	CASSSDGGQPQHF	TGTGCCAGCAGTAGCGACGGAGGGCAGCCCCAGCATTTT
TRBJ2-7	TRBV7-8	-	few	CASSLAQTGTWYEQYF	TGTGCCAGCAGCTTAGCACAGACAGGGACTTGGTACGAGCAGTACTTC
TRBJ2-7	TRBV2	-	many	CASTADYEQYF	TGTGCCAGCACCGCGGACTACGAGCAGTACTTC
TRBJ2-7	TRBV28	TRBD1	many	CASSPRGTGGSAEQYF	TGTGCCAGCAGCCCAAGGGGCACAGGGGGGTCAGCCGAGCAGTACTTC
TRBJ1-1	TRBV28	TRBD1	many	CASSSPQMTGYTEAFF	TGTGCCAGCAGTTCGCCCCAGATGACAGGGTACACTGAAGCTTTCTTT
TRBJ2-7	TRBV5-1	TRBD2	-	CASSLGGSGSSGYEQYF	TGCGCCAGCAGCTTGGGGGGTAGCGGGAGCTCAGGATACGAGCAGTACTTC
TRBJ1-4	TRBV2	-	many	CASSETAGSEKLFF	TGTGCCAGCAGTGAAACGGCAGGAAGCGAAAAACTGTTTTTT
TRBJ2-2	TRBV5-1	TRBD2	few	CASSSSRLSGSTGELFF	TGCGCCAGCAGCTCCTCACGCCTTAGCGGGAGCACCGGGGAGCTGTTTTTT
TRBJ2-7	TRBV7-9	-	-	CASSSSNQKSYEQYF	TGTGCCAGCAGCTCATCCAACCAGAAATCCTACGAGCAGTACTTC
TRBJ2-2	TRBV6-2/TRBV6-3	-	-	CASSRSRVYTGELFF	TGTGCCAGCAGCAGGTCCAGGGTCTACACCGGGGAGCTGTTTTTT
TRBJ2-3	TRBV10-3	-	-	CAISERVGVHTDTQYF	TGTGCCATCAGTGAGCGGGTTGGGGTTCACACAGATACGCAGTATTTT
TRBJ2-7	TRBV10-3	TRBD2	many	CAISSVLAGGGEQYF	TGTGCCATCAGTAGCGTACTAGCGGGAGGAGGCGAGCAGTACTTC
TRBJ2-1	TRBV15	TRBD2	-	CATRAGLAGPEQFF	TGTGCCACCAGGGCGGGACTAGCGGGACCGGAGCAGTTCTTC
TRBJ2-5	TRBV28	-	many	CASSTSRTQETQYF	TGTGCCAGCAGCACTTCCCGGACCCAAGAGACCCAGTACTTC
TRBJ2-2	TRBV28	TRBD1	few	CASSFRDRFLLELFF	TGTGCCAGCAGTTTTCGGGACAGGTTTTTGCTGGAGCTGTTTTTT
TRBJ2-1	TRBV11-2	-	-	CASSLVGTDYNEQFF	TGTGCCAGCAGCTTAGTTGGGACTGACTACAATGAGCAGTTCTTC
TRBJ2-7	TRBV7-6	-	few	CASSRDPGSDEQYF	TGTGCCAGCAGCAGGGATCCAGGGAGCGACGAGCAGTACTTC
TRBJ2-2	TRBV5-4	-	-	CAGFRETGELFF	TGTGCCGGATTCCGGGAGACCGGGGAGCTGTTTTTT
TRBJ2-5	TRBV4-1	-	-	CASSQVLREETQYF	TGCGCCAGCAGCCAAGTGCTCAGGGAGGAGACCCAGTACTTC